The sample holds a few counts of the clone carrying this T cell receptor beta chain. Its antigen is undetermined. The sample is drawn from a study of T cell responses to AZD1222 COVID-19 vaccine. Points from the study as a whole: Females outnumbered males among donors, who were mostly white British; clonal diversity was possibly underestimated.

The V and J ends lost 1 base and 6 bases respectively, with 12 bases between them. Germline CDR1 and CDR2: SGHNT and YENEEA. The CDR3 spans 14 residues. Using immunoSEQ multiplex PCR, the repertoire was profiled, and TCRdb retains in-frame clones only, with some absent. This repertoire shows nearly 80,000 clones, around 80% found once; its top ten account for about 20%. The sequence came from an adult in good health. This sample comprised peripheral blood, obtained on day 0 of AZD1222 vaccination. This chain uses TRBV11-3 with TRBJ1-1; no clear D. The CDR3 spells CASSLGAGMAEAFF. CDR3 DNA: TGTGCCAGCAGCTTAGGGGCAGGAATGGCTGAAGCTTTCTTT. The full variable domain, completed using reference TRBV11-3 and TRBJ1-1, is EAGVVQSPRYKIIEKKQPVAFWCNPISGHNTLYWYLQNLGQGPELLIRYENEEAVDDSQLPKDRFSAERLKGVDSTLKIQPAELGDSAVYLCASSLGAGMAEAFFGQGTRLTVV.